This TCR beta chain was sequenced in a study of Tregs in tolerant kidney transplant recipients. This table comes from immunoSEQ multiplex PCR, and its TCRdb copy is limited to in-frame clones, with some not included. The data hold about 110,000 clones, with nearly 90% observed a single time. This clone turned up a few times. V was clipped by 6 bases and J by 8 bases, with 16 bases between them. This CDR3 is 13 amino acids long. The germline V gene has CDR1 SNHLY and CDR2 FYNNEI. The sequence was collected from a human donor who received a combined kidney and bone marrow transplant. The chain joins TRBV2 to TRBJ1-2, with no clear D. Material: CD4+ T cells from blood, obtained before the transplant. The CDR3 DNA sequence: TGTGCCAGCAGGCTGGAACAGCCGGGGGGCTACACCTTC. This sequence encodes CASRLEQPGGYTF. The full variable domain, in which reference TRBV2 and TRBJ1-2 provide the parts outside the CDR3, is EPEVTQTPSHQVTQMGQEVILRCVPISNHLYFYWYRQILGQKVEFLVSFYNNEISEKSEIFDDQFSVERPDGSNFTLKIRSTKLEDSAMYFCASRLEQPGGYTFGSGTRLTVV.